This passage covers 9 T cell receptor beta chains from one sample sequenced in a study of blood T cell repertoires in COVID-19. Using immunoSEQ multiplex PCR, the repertoire was profiled, and TCRdb retains in-frame clones only, with some absent. Of about 240,000 clones in the sample, roughly 80% were seen once. Material for sequencing was peripheral blood. These receptors all come from a woman aged 18-29 years with acute or convalescent COVID-19.

The genes are TRBV4-2 and TRBJ2-5; possible D gene TRBD2, 7 bases. Trimming took 1 base from V and 4 from J, leaving 19 bases between them. CDR3 length: 17 residues. Germline CDR1 is LGHNA and CDR2 is YNFKEQ. The CDR3 here is CASSQGVVVGGGETQYF. The CDR3 DNA reads TGTGCCAGCAGCCAAGGGGTTGTAGTAGGGGGGGGAGAGACCCAGTACTTC.

The chain uses TRBV29-1 and TRBJ2-3, with 7 bases matching TRBD1. Germline CDR1 is SQVTM and CDR2 is ANQGSEA. The CDR3 sequence is 13 residues long. V shed 5 bases and J 1 base; nucleotides not matched to a gene: 3. CDR3 bases: TGCAGCGTTCTGGGACAGCGCACAGATACGCAGTATTTT. Translation gives CSVLGQRTDTQYF.

The rearrangement uses TRBV27 and TRBJ1-5; tentatively, D is TRBD1 (6 bases). Germline CDR1 is MNHEY and CDR2 is SMNVEV (reference sequence). Deletions cut 5 bases from V and 0 bases from J, with 17 bases between. The CDR3 totals 17 residues. In nucleotides, the CDR3 is TGTGCCAGCAGTCCGACGACAGGCGGATATAGCAATCAGCCCCAGCATTTT. Encoded protein: CASSPTTGGYSNQPQHF.

This chain uses TRBV7-2 with TRBJ2-3, with TRBD1 matching over 7 bases. The V segment lost 1 base and the J segment 5 bases; nucleotides outside the gene matches: 9. This CDR3 has 16 residues. The germline V gene encodes CDR1 SGHTA and CDR2 FQGNSA. This CDR3 reads CASSLVGRGLGDTQYF. Written as DNA, the CDR3 is TGTGCCAGCAGCTTAGTGGGCAGGGGGTTAGGAGATACGCAGTATTTT.

The rearrangement links TRBV25-1 to TRBJ2-1, with D tentatively TRBD2 (5 bases). Per germline, CDR1 MGHDK and CDR2 SYGVNS. The CDR3 contains 17 residues. Trimming removed 3 bases at V and 0 bases at J, with 15 bases between. DNA of the CDR3: TGTGCCAGCAGTGAGGTCGGGGTCCTGGGCTCCTACAATGAGCAGTTCTTC. This sequence encodes CASSEVGVLGSYNEQFF. The full variable domain, completed using reference TRBV25-1 and TRBJ2-1, is EADIYQTPRYLVIGTGKKITLECSQTMGHDKMYWYQQDPGMELHLIHYSYGVNSTEKGDLSSESTVSRIRTEHFPLTLESARPSHTSQYLCASSEVGVLGSYNEQFFGPGTRLTVL.

The V call is TRBV3-1 (or the pseudogene TRBV3-2), the J call TRBJ2-7, with TRBD2 matching over 10 bases. V trimming: 7 bases; J trimming: 2 bases; junction bases outside the gene matches: 11. Germline assignment: CDR1 LGHDT and CDR2 YNNKEL (reference sequence). The CDR3 loop spans 16 amino acids. The CDR3 here is CASIPISGRWTYEQYF. The DNA for the CDR3 is TGTGCCAGCATCCCAATTAGCGGGAGGTGGACCTACGAGCAGTACTTC.

Here the CDR3 reads CASSWGELGAGAFF. Written as DNA, the CDR3 is TGCGCCAGCAGCTGGGGGGAGTTAGGGGCTGGGGCTTTCTTT. The genes are TRBV5-1 and TRBJ1-1, with a tentative D call TRBD1 (5 bases). The V gene lost 3 bases and the J gene lost 11 bases, with 20 bases spanning the gap. This CDR3 comprises 14 residues. From germline, CDR1 is SGHRS and CDR2 YFSETQ.

The rearrangement uses TRBV19 and TRBJ2-5; perhaps TRBD2 as D (7 bases). This CDR3 has 14 residues. With 7 bases removed from V and 4 bases from J, the gap between germline ends came to 16 bases. Germline loops: CDR1 LNHDA, CDR2 SQIVND (reference sequence). The CDR3 sequence is CASKDGGLPETQYF. The CDR3 DNA is TGTGCCAGTAAGGACGGGGGGCTTCCAGAGACCCAGTACTTC.

This chain connects TRBV15 to TRBJ1-5; D is undetermined. Trimming took 6 bases from V and 0 from J, leaving 9 bases between them. CDR1 is LNHNV and CDR2 is YYDKDF in the germline V gene (reference sequence). This CDR3 spans 14 amino acids. The CDR3 region has the DNA TGTGCCACCAGTGGAGGAGATAGCAATCAGCCCCAGCATTTT. Amino acid sequence: CATSGGDSNQPQHF.